This TCR beta chain was sequenced during a study of blood T cell repertoires in COVID-19. Overall study context: T cells, B-cell-depleted T cells, or PBMCs supplied cDNA or gDNA.

The V end lost 5 bases, the J end lost 0 bases, and 8 bases lay between the germline ends. CDR1 and CDR2 from the germline V gene are WNHNN and SYGVQD (reference sequence). The CDR3 covers 14 residues. Source study methods: Estimation of nucleated cell counts relied on the amplification of reference gene primers. Clones were sequenced by immunoSEQ multiplex PCR, and TCRdb holds only the in-frame ones, with some missing. V and J calls and clone size are as listed in that table; D and trimming were resolved from the DNA. The top ten clones hold 8.6% of a sample with about 59,000 clones, roughly 89% of them seen once.

The TCR comes from a human donor in a cohort sampled during active COVID-19. The sample comprised peripheral blood. The V and J genes are TRBV10-1 and TRBJ1-3; D is unclear. CDR3 region: CASSSGYSGNTIYF. The CDR3 DNA sequence: TGCGCCAGCAGTTCAGGTTACTCTGGAAACACCATATATTTT.